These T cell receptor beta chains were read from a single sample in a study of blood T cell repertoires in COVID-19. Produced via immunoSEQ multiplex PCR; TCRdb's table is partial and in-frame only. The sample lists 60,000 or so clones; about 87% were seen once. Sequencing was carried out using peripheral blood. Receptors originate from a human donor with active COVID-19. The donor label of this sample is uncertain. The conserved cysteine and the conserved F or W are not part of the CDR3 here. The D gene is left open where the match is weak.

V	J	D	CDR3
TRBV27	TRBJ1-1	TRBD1	ASRYHQGVGTEAF
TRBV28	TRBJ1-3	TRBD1	ASSLGGQGSGNTIY
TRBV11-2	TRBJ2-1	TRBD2	ASSPGTSGRARDNEQF
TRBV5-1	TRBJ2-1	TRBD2	ASRTGTSVYEQF
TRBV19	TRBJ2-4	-	ASSIGVIQY
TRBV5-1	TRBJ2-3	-	ASSFRTSTDTQY
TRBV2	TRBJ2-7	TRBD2	ASKREATYEQY
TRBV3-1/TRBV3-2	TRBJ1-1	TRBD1	ASSIQGGTEAF
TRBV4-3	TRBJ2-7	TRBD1	ASSQAGTGPYEQY
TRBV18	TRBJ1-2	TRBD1	ASSPRGQGANYGYT
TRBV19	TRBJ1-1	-	ASSMAGVTEAF
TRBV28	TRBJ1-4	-	ASGRGGNEKLF
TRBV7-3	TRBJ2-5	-	ASSFGGPGETQY
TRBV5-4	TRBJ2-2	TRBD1	ASSPSTGGPAGELF
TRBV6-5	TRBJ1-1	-	ASGREIMNTEAF
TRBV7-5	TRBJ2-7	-	VRSLTPLSPILLAVHEQY
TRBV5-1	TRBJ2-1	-	ASSLVEGVDEQF
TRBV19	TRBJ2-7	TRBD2	ASSISSGRNSQY
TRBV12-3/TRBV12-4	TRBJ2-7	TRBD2	ASSLSGSYEQY
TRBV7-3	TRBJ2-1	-	ASSPGREQF